The subject of this entry is one T cell receptor (beta chain). This sample stems from a study of radiotherapy plus CTLA-4 blockade in lung cancer. Background on the study: Patients showed objective responses in about 20% of cases and disease control in 31%.

Each patient with chemo-refractory metastatic non-small-cell lung cancer was treated with focal radiation plus CTLA-4 blockade using ipilimumab. Assay: immunoSEQ multiplex PCR; the TCRdb copy retains only in-frame clones and omits some. The data hold approximately 32,000 clones, with roughly 70% observed a single time. This TCR was recovered from a human donor with non-small cell lung cancer who had stable disease on radiotherapy plus ipilimumab. This specimen consisted of peripheral blood, obtained from a patient treated with radiotherapy plus ipilimumab.

CDR3 amino acids: CASSLGLTDTQYF. In DNA, the CDR3 is TGCGCCAGCAGCTTGGGCCTCACAGATACGCAGTATTTT. The chain recombines TRBV5-1 with TRBJ2-3; D unclear. CDR3 length equals 13 residues. Between the trimmed V and J ends, which lost 0 bases and 2 bases, there was a span of 4 bases. Germline CDR1 reads SGHRS; CDR2 reads YFSETQ.